This entry lists 21 T cell receptor beta chains sequenced from one sample in a study of tumor-infiltrating lymphocytes in localized non-small cell lung cancer. Only in-frame clones appear in the TCRdb table, and some are missing; sequencing was by immunoSEQ multiplex PCR. The table has thousands of clones, around 66% seen once. The specimen was uninvolved lung tissue not adjacent to the tumor. These receptors all come from a human donor with non-small cell lung cancer.

This chain connects TRBV25-1 to TRBJ2-1; 8 positions match TRBD2. The CDR3 runs 14 residues. J was trimmed by 4 bases and V by 8 bases; bases with no gene match: 7. CDR1 is MGHDK and CDR2 is SYGVNS in the germline V gene. The CDR3 reads CASSPGGPYNEQFF. CDR3 sequence (DNA): TGTGCCAGCTCTCCGGGGGGGCCGTACAATGAGCAGTTCTTC.

This rearrangement joins TRBV11-3 to TRBJ2-6; D gene ambiguous. Germline assignment: CDR1 SGHNT and CDR2 YENEEA. V was trimmed by 2 bases and J by 1 base, leaving 6 bases between them. This CDR3 spans 15 amino acids. The CDR3 reads CASSLRDSGANVLTF. CDR3 DNA: TGTGCCAGCAGCTTAAGGGATTCTGGGGCCAACGTCCTGACTTTC.

The count of this clone is one. V and J are TRBV10-3 and TRBJ2-1; a possible D gene is TRBD2 (6 bases). V dropped 6 bases and J dropped 6 bases, with 12 bases sitting between them. The germline V gene encodes CDR1 ENHRY and CDR2 SYGVKD. The CDR3 extends over 13 amino acids. CDR3 amino acids: CAISPTSPNEQFF. The CDR3 DNA follows: TGTGCCATCAGCCCTACTAGCCCCAATGAGCAGTTCTTC.

V gene TRBV7-3 combines with J gene TRBJ2-1; D unresolved. Germline values: CDR1 SGHTA, CDR2 FQGTGA. The V gene lost 2 bases and the J gene lost 8 bases, with 13 bases spanning the gap. The CDR3 runs to 14 residues. The CDR3 protein is CASSLQSSSHEQFF. CDR3 coding DNA: TGTGCCAGCAGCTTACAATCGTCTAGTCATGAGCAGTTCTTC.

The chain carries TRBV2 and TRBJ1-2; 7 nucleotides agree with TRBD1. This CDR3 is 14 amino acids long. The germline CDR1 and CDR2 sequences are SNHLY and FYNNEI. V gave up 4 bases and J gave up 6 bases; unmatched junction bases: 8. CDR3 nucleotides: TGTGCCAGCAGTGGTCGACAGGGTTTTAATGGCTACACCTTC. Its translation is CASSGRQGFNGYTF.

This clone was counted between two and nine times. The chain uses TRBV27 and TRBJ2-7, with 14 bases fitting TRBD2. The CDR3 runs to 17 residues. The V segment lost 4 bases and the J segment 4 bases; nucleotides outside the gene matches: 9. Germline CDR1 MNHEY, CDR2 SMNVEV (reference sequence). In nucleotides, the CDR3 is TGTGCCAGCAGTTCCAGACTAGCGGGAGGGCCGAAGTACGAGCAGTACTTC. It is translated as CASSSRLAGGPKYEQYF.

CDR3 residues: CASGHRTPETQYF. The CDR3, as DNA: TGTGCCAGCGGACACCGGACCCCAGAGACCCAGTACTTC. J is TRBJ2-5 and V is TRBV6-1; tentative D call: TRBD1 (5 bases). The V gene lost 8 bases and the J gene lost 4 bases, with 14 bases spanning the gap. Germline V lookup: CDR1 MNHNS, CDR2 SASEGT. This CDR3 is 13 amino acids long.

J is TRBJ1-1 and V is TRBV18; a weak D match, TRBD1 (6 bases). V lost 8 bases and J 0 bases, leaving 19 bases between the germline ends. Germline CDR1 is KGHSH and CDR2 is LQKENI. CDR3 length equals 16 residues. CDR3 in amino acids: CASRPQGRDMNTEAFF. The CDR3 coding sequence is TGTGCCAGCCGACCACAGGGTAGGGACATGAACACTGAAGCTTTCTTT.

The chain uses TRBV7-2 and TRBJ2-7; D is perhaps TRBD1 (5 bases). The CDR3 totals 14 residues. The germline CDR1 and CDR2 sequences are SGHTA and FQGNSA. V lost 1 base and J lost 2, with 9 bases in between. This chain's CDR3 is CASSLVSDTYEQYF. DNA for the CDR3: TGTGCCAGCAGCTTAGTTTCGGACACCTACGAGCAGTACTTC. The entire variable domain, with the rest obtained from reference TRBV7-2 and TRBJ2-7, is as follows: GAGVSQSPSNKVTEKGKDVELRCDPISGHTALYWYRQSLGQGLEFLIYFQGNSAPDKSGLPSDRFSAERTGGSVSTLTIQRTQQEDSAVYLCASSLVSDTYEQYFGPGTRLTVT.

This clone was found once. The genes are TRBV7-6 and TRBJ2-7; TRBD1 matches at 8 bases. From germline, CDR1 is SGHVS and CDR2 FNYEAQ. CDR3 length equals 16 residues. Trimming took 3 bases from V and 3 from J; bases not matched to a gene: 10. DNA for the CDR3: TGTGCCAGCAGCTTCTGGGGACAGGAAGGCTACTACGAGCAGTACTTC. It codes for CASSFWGQEGYYEQYF. Together with reference TRBV7-6 and TRBJ2-7, the CDR3 gives the full variable domain: GAGVSQSPRYKVTKRGQDVALRCDPISGHVSLYWYRQALGQGPEFLTYFNYEAQQDKSGLPNDRFSAERPEGSISTLTIQRTEQRDSAMYRCASSFWGQEGYYEQYFGPGTRLTVT.

The V gene is TRBV27, the J gene TRBJ1-5; unclear D gene. The CDR3 length is 14 residues. The germline gives CDR1 MNHEY, CDR2 SMNVEV (reference sequence). V gave up 2 bases and J gave up 0 bases, with 5 bases separating them. The CDR3 sequence is CASSLASSNQPQHF. DNA for the CDR3: TGTGCCAGCAGTTTAGCCTCTAGCAATCAGCCCCAGCATTTT.

The chain is built from TRBV6-4 and TRBJ2-6; D possibly corresponds to TRBD1 (5 bases). V was cut by 6 bases and J by 6 bases, with 12 bases left in between. CDR1 is MRHNA and CDR2 is SNTAGT in the germline V gene. This CDR3 has 14 residues. The DNA of the CDR3 is TGTGCCAGCAGACCTGACAGTGAGGCCAACGTCCTGACTTTC. Its translation is CASRPDSEANVLTF.

CDR3 DNA: TGCGCCAGCAGCCACCGACGGGCTAGCGGGGGGGAGGGGAATGAGCAGTTCTTC. It yields the protein CASSHRRASGGEGNEQFF. The J gene is TRBJ2-1, the V gene TRBV4-1, with 12 bases matching TRBD2. The junction had 13 bases not matched to a gene; V was cut back by 3 bases and J by 7 bases. From germline, CDR1 is MGHRA and CDR2 YSYEKL. CDR3 size: 18 residues.

The count of this clone is one. CDR3 protein: CASTRTGEVKKTQYF. The CDR3 nucleotides read TGCGCCAGCACACGGACCGGGGAAGTTAAGAAGACCCAGTACTTC. The chain joins TRBV10-2 to TRBJ2-5; the D gene is possibly TRBD2 (5 bases). Deletions cut 7 bases from V and 6 bases from J, with 21 bases between. This CDR3 is 15 amino acids long. The V gene's germline CDR1 is WSHSY and CDR2 SAAADI.

This clone was seen only a few times. V usage is TRBV5-6 and J usage is TRBJ2-3; no clear D. V gave up 0 bases and J gave up 6 bases, with 8 bases separating them. The CDR3 has 13 residues. From germline, CDR1 is SGHDT and CDR2 YYEEEE. CDR3 DNA: TGTGCCAGCAGCTTGGTCCCTCGTGATACGCAGTATTTT. It specifies CASSLVPRDTQYF.

Relative to its sample, this clone is medium-sized (0.01 to 0.1%). The chain joins TRBV19 to TRBJ2-7, with D perhaps TRBD1 (6 bases). This CDR3 comprises 15 residues. Germline CDR1 is LNHDA and CDR2 is SQIVND (reference sequence). Trimming cost V 4 bases and J 0 bases, with 13 bases left between them. The CDR3 spells CASSSVDSDSYEQYF. Here the CDR3 DNA reads TGTGCCAGTAGTAGTGTGGACAGCGACTCCTACGAGCAGTACTTC.

The V gene is TRBV9, the J gene TRBJ2-7; 12 nucleotides agree with TRBD2. This CDR3 contains 13 residues. Trimming removed 3 bases from V and 9 bases from J; junction bases left unmatched: 4. Germline values: CDR1 SGDLS, CDR2 YYNGEE. DNA for the CDR3: TGTGCCAGCAGCGAGACTAGCGGGGGCCGGCAGTACTTC. It is translated as CASSETSGGRQYF.

This clone showed up just a few times. The chain couples TRBV19 to TRBJ1-2, with 9 bases that match TRBD1. Germline assignment: CDR1 LNHDA and CDR2 SQIVND (reference sequence). The CDR3 is 14 residues long. The ends lost 10 bases at V and 5 bases at J; junction bases unmatched: 11. This chain's CDR3 is CATQPTGGIYGYTF. Written as DNA, the CDR3 is TGTGCCACCCAACCGACAGGGGGGATATATGGCTACACCTTC.

This clone is a singleton in its sample. The gene calls are TRBV7-8 and TRBJ1-2, with a weak D call TRBD1 (5 bases). V was clipped by 5 bases and J by 8 bases, with 30 bases between them. This CDR3 region has 18 residues. CDR1 and CDR2 (germline): SGHVS, FQNEAQ. CDR3 in amino acids: CASSPVRGGSIGSGGYTF. CDR3 DNA: TGTGCCAGCAGCCCCGTCCGGGGGGGGTCTATAGGGTCTGGCGGCTACACCTTC.

This clone qualifies as large. The V gene is TRBV6-4, the J gene TRBJ2-7; 8 bases are a match to TRBD2. The CDR3 loop spans 15 amino acids. The V and J ends lost 3 bases and 2 bases, in that order; junction bases with no gene match: 6. Germline V gene data show CDR1 as MRHNA and CDR2 as SNTAGT. The DNA for the CDR3 is TGTGCCAGCAGTGAGGCGGCTAGCGGGCCCTACGAGCAGTACTTC. Its translation is CASSEAASGPYEQYF.

This clone showed up just a few times. The gene calls are TRBV7-2 and TRBJ2-5; 9 bases are a match to TRBD2. The CDR3 is 14 amino acids. V gave up 7 bases and J gave up 5 bases; unmatched junction bases: 8. CDR1 SGHTA and CDR2 FQGNSA come from the germline V gene. For the CDR3, the DNA is TGTGCCAGCAACGGGCGGGGGGGCTGGGAGACCCAGTACTTC. Amino acid sequence: CASNGRGGWETQYF.